This record looks at one T cell receptor (beta chain) sequence and its context. The data were produced by immunoSEQ multiplex PCR, yet TCRdb's version contains in-frame clones alone and is incomplete. Here the sample spans 60,000 to 85,000 clones, roughly nine tenths being singletons. This specimen belongs to a study of technical replicates of blood from several donors. V lost 4 bases and J lost 4; bases outside the gene matches: 5. Per germline, CDR1 ENHRY and CDR2 SYGVKD. This CDR3 contains 15 residues. What was sequenced was T cells isolated from PBMCs. The sequence was obtained from a human donor in good health. V usage is TRBV10-3 and J usage is TRBJ1-3; TRBD1 aligns across 9 bases. The CDR3 is CAISGGTGRGNTIYF. CDR3 nucleotides: TGTGCCATCAGTGGAGGGACAGGGCGAGGAAACACCATATATTTT.